The 25 T cell receptor beta chains presented below share a single source sample, sequenced in a study of CD4 T cells in relation to SARS-CoV-2 and coronaviruses. The protocol was immunoSEQ multiplex PCR, while the TCRdb copy is restricted to in-frame clones and leaves out a portion. In the table there are around 12,000 clones, around 84% of which are singletons. Unexposed donor CD4+ T cells date from about 2011-2019, before the COVID-19 pandemic. After approximately 10 days of culture, CD4+ T cells were isolated. Their specific antigens are unknown. Source material: CD4+ T cells from PBMCs, cultured in vitro. The receptors stem from a human donor in good health.

The CDR3 here is CASSPDYSGNTIYF. The CDR3, as DNA: TGCGCCAGCAGCCCGGATTACTCTGGAAACACCATATATTTT. The chain employs TRBV5-1 and TRBJ1-3, with D hard to call. V was clipped by 4 bases and J by 0 bases, with 8 bases between them. This CDR3 comprises 14 residues. Germline loops: CDR1 SGHRS, CDR2 YFSETQ.

This clone has just a few counts. The rearrangement joins TRBV11-2 to TRBJ1-2, with D perhaps matching TRBD1 (5 bases). V was trimmed by 1 base and J by 4 bases, leaving 16 bases between them. This CDR3 contains 16 residues. CDR1 is SGHAT and CDR2 is FQNNGV in the germline V gene. The CDR3 region has the DNA TGTGCCAGCAGCTTAGGGAGGGACGGGACTCTCTATGGCTACACCTTC. As protein: CASSLGRDGTLYGYTF.

The chain uses TRBV4-3 and TRBJ1-1; no definite D call. This CDR3 has 13 amino acids. Germline V lookup: CDR1 LGHNA, CDR2 YSLEER. Trimming shortened V by 2 bases and J by 5 bases, and 9 bases separated the two germline ends. The DNA for the CDR3 is TGCGCCAGCAGCCAAACGGGGAAGACTGAAGCTTTCTTT. This translates into CASSQTGKTEAFF.

This chain connects TRBV18 to TRBJ1-1, with D possibly being TRBD1 (5 bases). The CDR3 extends over 16 amino acids. Germline CDR1 KGHSH, CDR2 LQKENI. Between the trimmed V and J ends, which lost 0 bases and 4 bases, there was a span of 15 bases. CDR3 DNA sequence: TGTGCCAGCTCACCACCCACGGGGGACTTCGGCACTGAAGCTTTCTTT. It encodes CASSPPTGDFGTEAFF.

J is TRBJ1-6 and V is TRBV5-1; D is perhaps TRBD1 (6 bases). The V end lost 0 bases, the J end lost 9 bases, and 10 bases lay between the germline ends. The length of the CDR3 is 14 residues. Per germline, CDR1 SGHRS and CDR2 YFSETQ. The CDR3 loop reads CASSLEQGSSPLHF. DNA of the CDR3: TGCGCCAGCAGCTTGGAACAGGGAAGTTCACCCCTCCACTTT.

V usage is TRBV11-3 and J usage is TRBJ1-1; no definite D call. The CDR3 length is 13 residues. With 3 bases removed from V and 1 base from J, the gap between germline ends came to 6 bases. Germline V CDR1 and CDR2: SGHNT, YENEEA. The CDR3 spells CASSLTENTEAFF. The CDR3 DNA sequence: TGTGCCAGCAGCTTGACCGAGAACACTGAAGCTTTCTTT.

The chain links TRBV7-9 to TRBJ2-1, with 9 bases aligning to TRBD2. CDR3 length: 17 residues. The trim removed 7 bases at V and 3 bases at J, leaving 13 bases unmatched. CDR1 and CDR2 from the germline V gene are SEHNR and FQNEAQ (reference sequence). The CDR3 sequence is CASMRGGDSMGYNEQFF. The CDR3, as DNA: TGTGCCAGCATGCGGGGGGGGGACAGTATGGGCTACAATGAGCAGTTCTTC.

The rearrangement uses TRBV9 and TRBJ1-4, with TRBD1 identical over 9 bases. CDR1 and CDR2 (germline): SGDLS, YYNGEE. The CDR3 is 15 amino acids. Trimming cost V 0 bases and J 8 bases; bases outside gene matches: 5. The CDR3 spells CASSVGMDRGEKLFF. CDR3 coding DNA: TGTGCCAGCAGCGTAGGGATGGACAGGGGCGAAAAACTGTTTTTT.

The chain joins TRBV4-3 to TRBJ2-1; 11 bases align to TRBD2. CDR1 LGHNA and CDR2 YSLEER come from the germline V gene. This CDR3 is 15 amino acids long. Trimming removed 1 base from V and 10 bases from J; junction bases left unmatched: 6. CDR3 bases: TGCGCCAGCAGCCAAGCGGGACTAGCGGTCCAGGAGCAGTTCTTC. It yields the protein CASSQAGLAVQEQFF.

CDR3 nucleotides: TGCGCCAGCAGCCAAGGCCCGAGGGGCGCGTTCCTCTACGAGCAGTACTTC. Its protein product is CASSQGPRGAFLYEQYF. The J gene is TRBJ2-7, the V gene TRBV4-1; D is perhaps TRBD1 or TRBD2 (5 bases each). The germline V gene has CDR1 MGHRA and CDR2 YSYEKL. This CDR3 comprises 17 residues. Trimming stripped 1 base from V and 3 bases from J, with 19 bases between.

The chain has TRBV5-6 and TRBJ1-4; D gene unclear. Germline-derived CDR1 and CDR2 are SGHDT and YYEEEE. The germline V and J ends were trimmed by 2 bases and 5 bases, with 7 bases remaining between them. The length of the CDR3 is 13 residues. CDR3 coding DNA: TGTGCCAGCAGCTTAGGTCAGAATGAAAAACTGTTTTTT. As protein: CASSLGQNEKLFF. The full variable domain, rest sourced from reference TRBV5-6 and TRBJ1-4, is DAGVTQSPTHLIKTRGQQVTLRCSPKSGHDTVSWYQQALGQGPQFIFQYYEEEERQRGNFPDRFSGHQFPNYSSELNVNALLLGDSALYLCASSLGQNEKLFFGSGTQLSVL.

The table lists this clone with a few counts. The rearrangement links TRBV4-3 to TRBJ1-5; no reliable D call. The germline V and J ends were trimmed by 0 bases and 6 bases, with 6 bases remaining between them. Germline CDR1 reads LGHNA; CDR2 reads YSLEER. There are 13 residues in the CDR3. This chain's CDR3 is CASSQDSGQPQHF. In DNA, the CDR3 is TGCGCCAGCAGCCAAGATTCCGGTCAGCCCCAGCATTTT.

The rearrangement links TRBV7-9 to TRBJ1-1; 11 bases match TRBD1. The germline gives CDR1 SEHNR, CDR2 FQNEAQ (reference sequence). Losses at the gene ends were 0 bases for V and 3 bases for J; bases not matched to a gene: 6. The CDR3 spans 17 residues. The CDR3 region has the DNA TGTGCCAGCAGCTTAGCTCTCCAGGACAGGGGGCACACTGAAGCTTTCTTT. It encodes CASSLALQDRGHTEAFF.

The chain combines TRBV7-2 with TRBJ2-2; D is ambiguous. V was trimmed by 1 base and J by 5 bases, leaving 11 bases between them. Germline V gene sequence: CDR1 SGHTA, CDR2 FQGNSA. The CDR3 is 15 residues long. The CDR3 DNA is TGTGCCAGCAGCTTAGTCGTTCAGGCAACCGGGGAGCTGTTTTTT. Translation: CASSLVVQATGELFF.

The chain joins TRBV19 to TRBJ1-5; D is unresolved. Looked up from germline, CDR1 is LNHDA and CDR2 is SQIVND (reference sequence). The CDR3 has 13 residues. Trimming stripped 3 bases from V and 5 bases from J, with 8 bases between. The DNA for the CDR3 is TGTGCCAGTAGTATTGGCGGGGATCAGCCCCAGCATTTT. It yields the protein CASSIGGDQPQHF.

The chain recombines TRBV2 with TRBJ1-6; D is unresolved. The ends were cut back, 7 bases at V and 10 bases at J, with 17 bases in the middle. The CDR3 is 14 amino acids. Germline-derived CDR1 and CDR2 are SNHLY and FYNNEI. Here the CDR3 reads CASISQKSYSPLHF. The CDR3 nucleotides read TGTGCCAGCATCTCACAGAAGAGTTACTCACCCCTCCACTTT.

This sequence joins TRBV2 and TRBJ2-5; 7 nucleotides agree with TRBD1. CDR1 is SNHLY and CDR2 is FYNNEI in the germline V gene. V dropped 5 bases and J dropped 2; count of bases not matched to a gene: 11. The CDR3 is 16 residues long. This CDR3 is CASSQGHPGGQETQYF. The CDR3 bases are TGTGCCAGCAGTCAGGGACACCCAGGGGGACAAGAGACCCAGTACTTC.

This chain connects TRBV19 to TRBJ2-5; TRBD2 agrees at 7 bases. Germline CDR1 reads LNHDA; CDR2 reads SQIVND (reference sequence). The V gene end was trimmed by 4 bases and the J gene end by 5 bases; junction bases not matched to a gene: 13. This CDR3 has 16 residues. CDR3 in DNA: TGTGCCAGTAGTACGCCTGGGCGGGAGCTCGGGGAGACCCAGTACTTC. Amino acids: CASSTPGRELGETQYF.

V and J are TRBV7-9 and TRBJ2-3; D possibly corresponds to TRBD2 (6 bases). V lost 4 bases and J lost 1, with 12 bases in between. CDR1 and CDR2 (germline): SEHNR, FQNEAQ (reference sequence). The CDR3 length is 15 residues. The CDR3 coding sequence is TGTGCCAGCAGCTACGGGACGGGGGGCACAGATACGCAGTATTTT. Amino acid sequence: CASSYGTGGTDTQYF.

The genes are TRBV5-6 and TRBJ1-6; 8 positions agree with TRBD1. Germline values: CDR1 SGHDT, CDR2 YYEEEE. The CDR3 has 14 residues. Trimming at V came to 4 bases and at J to 7 bases, leaving 4 bases not matched to a gene. The CDR3 region has the DNA TGTGCCAGCAGCCGGGACAGGAACAATTCACCCCTCCACTTT. Amino acids: CASSRDRNNSPLHF. Full variable domain (missing parts from reference TRBV5-6 and TRBJ1-6): DAGVTQSPTHLIKTRGQQVTLRCSPKSGHDTVSWYQQALGQGPQFIFQYYEEEERQRGNFPDRFSGHQFPNYSSELNVNALLLGDSALYLCASSRDRNNSPLHFGNGTRLTVT.

This chain links TRBV7-9 with TRBJ1-2, with D uncertain. The CDR3 spans 15 residues. V was clipped by 1 base and J by 0 bases, with 9 bases between them. Germline assignment: CDR1 SEHNR and CDR2 FQNEAQ (reference sequence). In DNA form, the CDR3 reads TGTGCCAGCAGCTTAGAGTCAGGAGCTAACTATGGCTACACCTTC. This sequence encodes CASSLESGANYGYTF. Combining the CDR3 with reference TRBV7-9 and TRBJ1-2 gives the whole variable domain DTGVSQNPRHKITKRGQNVTFRCDPISEHNRLYWYRQTLGQGPEFLTYFQNEAQLEKSRLLSDRFSAERPKGSFSTLEIQRTEQGDSAMYLCASSLESGANYGYTFGSGTRLTVV.

The genes are TRBV30 and TRBJ2-1, with 9 bases fitting TRBD2. Germline lookup yields CDR1 GTSNPN and CDR2 SVGIG (reference sequence). Losses at the gene ends were 3 bases for V and 10 bases for J; bases not matched to a gene: 10. The CDR3 has 14 residues. CDR3 sequence: CAWRKGLAWGEQFF. The CDR3 DNA reads TGTGCCTGGAGAAAAGGACTAGCGTGGGGGGAGCAGTTCTTC. The full variable domain, completed using reference TRBV30 and TRBJ2-1, is SQTIHQWPATLVQPVGSPLSLECTVEGTSNPNLYWYRQAAGRGLQLLFYSVGIGQISSEVPQNLSASRPQDRQFILSSKKLLLSDSGFYLCAWRKGLAWGEQFFGPGTRLTVL.

CDR3: CASSSRQGSGMDIQYF. CDR3 DNA: TGTGCCAGCAGTTCACGACAGGGCTCTGGTATGGACATTCAGTACTTC. This sequence joins TRBV6-2 or TRBV6-3 and TRBJ2-4; 7 nucleotides match TRBD1. The germline CDR1 and CDR2 sequences are MNHEY and SVGEGT. The CDR3 runs to 16 residues. The trim removed 4 bases at V and 8 bases at J, leaving 14 bases unmatched.

The chain employs TRBV11-2 and TRBJ2-1; 12 bases match TRBD2. CDR1 is SGHAT and CDR2 is FQNNGV in the germline V gene. This CDR3 region has 15 residues. J lost 7 bases, V lost 3 bases, and 4 bases had no gene match. The DNA for the CDR3 is TGTGCCAGCAGCTTTTCTAGCGGGGGGGGGAATGAGCAGTTCTTC. Protein sequence: CASSFSSGGGNEQFF. Combining the CDR3 with reference TRBV11-2 and TRBJ2-1 gives the whole variable domain EAGVAQSPRYKIIEKRQSVAFWCNPISGHATLYWYQQILGQGPKLLIQFQNNGVVDDSQLPKDRFSAERLKGVDSTLKIQPAKLEDSAVYLCASSFSSGGGNEQFFGPGTRLTVL.

The chain joins TRBV6-4 to TRBJ2-1, with 8 bases lining up with TRBD2. V was pared by 4 bases and J by 6 bases, with 8 bases of the junction left unmatched. The germline V gene has CDR1 MRHNA and CDR2 SNTAGT. The CDR3 contains 15 residues. This CDR3 is CASSVELAAFNEQFF. CDR3 in DNA: TGTGCCAGCAGTGTGGAACTAGCGGCCTTCAATGAGCAGTTCTTC.